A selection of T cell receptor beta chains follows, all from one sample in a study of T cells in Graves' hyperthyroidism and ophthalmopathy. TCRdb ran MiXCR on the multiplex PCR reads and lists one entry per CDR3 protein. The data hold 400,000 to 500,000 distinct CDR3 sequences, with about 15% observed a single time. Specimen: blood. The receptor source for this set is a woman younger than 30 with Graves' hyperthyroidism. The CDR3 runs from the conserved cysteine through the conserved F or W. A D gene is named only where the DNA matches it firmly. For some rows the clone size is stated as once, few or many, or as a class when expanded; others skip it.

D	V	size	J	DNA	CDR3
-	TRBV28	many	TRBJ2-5	TGTGCCAGCAGCATAAATGCGGGTGCCCCCAGCCAAGAGACCCAGTACTTC	CASSINAGAPSQETQYF
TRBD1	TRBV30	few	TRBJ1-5	TGTGCCTGGAACAACAGGGGAGGCAATCAGCCCCAGCATTTT	CAWNNRGGNQPQHF
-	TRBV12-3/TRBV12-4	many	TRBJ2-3	TGTGCCAGCAGCCCGTGGAGCAGCACAGATACGCAGTATTTT	CASSPWSSTDTQYF
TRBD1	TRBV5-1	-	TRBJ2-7	TGCGCCAGCAGCCAGGGACAGGGAAACTACGAGCAGTACTTC	CASSQGQGNYEQYF
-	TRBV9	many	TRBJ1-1	TGTGCCAGCAGCGCTGTTACAGGGTACACTGAAGCTTTCTTT	CASSAVTGYTEAFF
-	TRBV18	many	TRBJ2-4	TGTGCCAGCTCACCACCGCCGTTTGGGGAAACCAAAAACATTCAGTACTTC	CASSPPPFGETKNIQYF
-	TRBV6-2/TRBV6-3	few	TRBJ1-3	TGTGCCAGCAGGGCCCCTCAGCGGGGTTCTGGAAACACCATATATTTT	CASRAPQRGSGNTIYF
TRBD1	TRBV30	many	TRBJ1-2	TGTGCCTGGAGTGTACTGGACAGGTCCCTCTATGGCTACACCTTC	CAWSVLDRSLYGYTF
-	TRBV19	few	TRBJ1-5	TGTGCCAGTAGTATATCTGGGTACCCATCTCAGCCCCAGCATTTT	CASSISGYPSQPQHF
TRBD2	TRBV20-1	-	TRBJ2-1	TGCAGTGTGAGCCCTAGCGGGGCGAGCAATGAGCAGTTCTTC	CSVSPSGASNEQFF
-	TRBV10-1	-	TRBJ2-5	TGCGCCAGTTCACAGGCCTCCTCAGGGGAGACCCAGTACTTC	CASSQASSGETQYF
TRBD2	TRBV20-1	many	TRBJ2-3	TGCAGTGCTAGGGATGTAGCGGGAGTTAGCACAGATACGCAGTATTTT	CSARDVAGVSTDTQYF
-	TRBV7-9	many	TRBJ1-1	TGTGCCAGCAGCTTGGGAGGGGACAACACTGAAGCTTTCTTT	CASSLGGDNTEAFF
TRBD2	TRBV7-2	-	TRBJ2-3	TGTGCCAGCAACAAAGGGGCGGGAGGGCGATCAGATACGCAGTATTTT	CASNKGAGGRSDTQYF